These 8 T cell receptor beta chains were sequenced from one sample in a study of early T cells in non-severe SARS-CoV-2 infection. TCRdb itself ran the 5' RACE reads through MiXCR, one entry per CDR3 protein. The repertoire holds around 20,000 distinct CDR3 sequences, with 4.5% to 5% as singletons. Sequenced: whole blood. The receptors were gathered from an adult who was a healthcare worker with PCR-confirmed SARS-CoV-2 infection or an uninfected control (not recorded which).

This clonotype was counted many times. The chain employs TRBV7-6 and TRBJ2-2; D possibly uses TRBD1 or TRBD2 (5 bases each). Trimming took 6 bases from V and 4 from J, leaving 15 bases between them. The germline CDR1 and CDR2 sequences are SGHVS and FNYEAQ. The CDR3 length is 15 residues. This CDR3 reads CASRQVGTGTGELFF. The DNA of the CDR3 is TGTGCCAGCAGACAGGTCGGGACGGGCACCGGGGAGCTGTTTTTT.

V gene TRBV3-1 combines with J gene TRBJ1-1; D remains ambiguous. Germline CDR1 and CDR2: LGHDT and YNNKEL (reference sequence). V shed 1 base and J shed 1 base, with 1 base lying between them. This CDR3 spans 12 amino acids. CDR3 loop: CASSQANTEAFF. DNA of the CDR3: TGTGCCAGCAGCCAAGCGAACACTGAAGCTTTCTTT.

This clonotype was seen only a few times. V usage is TRBV6-1 and J usage is TRBJ1-2; tentatively, D is TRBD1 (5 bases). The CDR3 totals 13 residues. In germline, CDR1 is MNHNS, CDR2 SASEGT. V shed 6 bases and J shed 5 bases, with 13 bases lying between them. CDR3 DNA sequence: TGTGCCAGCAGCCAGGACGGGACTTATGGCTACACCTTC. It codes for CASSQDGTYGYTF.

This clonotype was counted ten times or more. This rearrangement joins TRBV6-1 to TRBJ1-5; D remains unclear. CDR3 length: 14 residues. Germline-derived CDR1 and CDR2 are MNHNS and SASEGT. V lost 3 bases and J lost 1, with 7 bases in between. The CDR3 DNA reads as TGTGCCAGCAGTGATCGACCCAGCAATCAGCCCCAGCATTTT. Residues: CASSDRPSNQPQHF.

This clonotype was seen many times. The rearrangement links TRBV10-3 to TRBJ2-3; D is ambiguous. Germline V gives CDR1 ENHRY, CDR2 SYGVKD. The ends were cut back, 10 bases at V and 5 bases at J, with 16 bases in the middle. This CDR3 has 13 residues. DNA for the CDR3: TGTGCCACTCTCTCCCCTAGTTTAGATACGCAGTATTTT. Amino acid sequence: CATLSPSLDTQYF.

The chain couples TRBV7-2 to TRBJ1-1; D unresolved. Trimming took 1 base from V and 5 from J, leaving 11 bases between them. Germline assignment: CDR1 SGHTA and CDR2 FQGNSA. The CDR3 extends over 14 amino acids. DNA for the CDR3: TGTGCCAGCAGCTTAGATCTCAAACTGACTGAAGCTTTCTTT. Its translation: CASSLDLKLTEAFF.

In its sample, this clonotype was seen a few times. The chain carries TRBV6-2 or TRBV6-3 and TRBJ2-1; 7 nucleotides agree with TRBD2. The CDR3 has 16 amino acids. Germline CDR1 and CDR2: MNHEY and SVGEGT. After removal of 0 bases from V and 3 bases from J, the junction contained 5 bases not matched to a gene. The CDR3 DNA is TGTGCCAGCAGTTACTCGTTGCAGCGGGGCTACAATGAGCAGTTCTTC. As protein: CASSYSLQRGYNEQFF.

This clonotype was detected many times. The rearrangement uses TRBV7-9 and TRBJ2-3; the match to TRBD1 covers 8 bases. Trimming took 4 bases from V and 0 from J; bases not matched to a gene: 3. Germline assignment: CDR1 SEHNR and CDR2 FQNEAQ (reference sequence). This CDR3 is built from 15 residues. CDR3 nucleotides: TGTGCCAGCAGCTCCGACAGGGGAAGCACAGATACGCAGTATTTT. This codes for CASSSDRGSTDTQYF.